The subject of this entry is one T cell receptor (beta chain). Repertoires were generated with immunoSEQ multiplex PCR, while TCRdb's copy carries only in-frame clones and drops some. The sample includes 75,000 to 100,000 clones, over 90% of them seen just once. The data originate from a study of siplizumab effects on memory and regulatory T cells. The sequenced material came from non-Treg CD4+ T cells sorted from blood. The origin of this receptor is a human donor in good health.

In DNA, the CDR3 is TGTGCCAGCAGCGGGAACACAGGGACAGGGGTCTTCGAGCAGTACTTC. Translation gives CASSGNTGTGVFEQYF. The J gene is TRBJ2-7, the V gene TRBV9, with 10 bases that match TRBD1. This CDR3 region has 16 residues. V shed 3 bases and J 6 bases; nucleotides not matched to a gene: 12. Germline V gene sequence: CDR1 SGDLS, CDR2 YYNGEE.